This T cell receptor (beta chain) was captured in a study of graft-versus-host responses after intestinal transplantation. Study summary: Multivisceral, liver-intestinal, or isolated intestinal transplants were given to recipients.

Assay used: immunoSEQ multiplex PCR; TCRdb lists only in-frame clones, some missing. In the table there are more than 70,000 clones, under 90% of which are singletons. Germline V gene data show CDR1 as SGHVS and CDR2 as FNYEAQ. The germline V and J ends were trimmed by 2 bases and 5 bases, with 9 bases remaining between them. This CDR3 has 13 amino acids. As concerns this clone: Its antigen remains unidentified.

The V call is TRBV7-6, the J call TRBJ1-1, with D uncertain. The TCR originated in a human donor who received an intestinal transplant. The specimen comprised unstimulated CD4+ T cells sorted from spleen or lymph node cells, sampled before intestinal transplant. The CDR3, as DNA: TGTGCCAGCAGCTTATCTCGGGGAACTGAAGCTTTCTTT. This sequence encodes CASSLSRGTEAFF. The entire variable domain, with the rest obtained from reference TRBV7-6 and TRBJ1-1, is as follows: GAGVSQSPRYKVTKRGQDVALRCDPISGHVSLYWYRQALGQGPEFLTYFNYEAQQDKSGLPNDRFSAERPEGSISTLTIQRTEQRDSAMYRCASSLSRGTEAFFGQGTRLTVV.